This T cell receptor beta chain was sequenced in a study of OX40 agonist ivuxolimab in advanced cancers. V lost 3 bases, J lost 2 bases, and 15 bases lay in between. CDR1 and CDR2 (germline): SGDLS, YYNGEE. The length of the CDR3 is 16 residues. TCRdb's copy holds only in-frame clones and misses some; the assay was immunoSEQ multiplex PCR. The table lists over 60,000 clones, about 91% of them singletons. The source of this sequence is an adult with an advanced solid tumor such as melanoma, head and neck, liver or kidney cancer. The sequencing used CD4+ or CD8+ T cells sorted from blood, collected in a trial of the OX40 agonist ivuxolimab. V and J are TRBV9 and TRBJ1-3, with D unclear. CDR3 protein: CASSAQPMVTGNTIYF. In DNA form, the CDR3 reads TGTGCCAGCAGCGCCCAACCTATGGTGACTGGAAACACCATATATTTT.